This TCR beta chain was sequenced during a study of early T cells in non-severe SARS-CoV-2 infection (dated by TCRdb to about 2021). General notes on the study: Because TCR sequencing relied on bulk RNA taken from unsorted whole blood, pairing of alpha and beta chains was not possible.

The library came from 5' RACE. Sequencing took place on a NextSeq 500. To correct for sequencing error and PCR bias, the TCR library protocol tagged individual cDNA molecules with unique molecular identifiers. Both TCR alpha and beta chains were sequenced, and tight co-correlation was observed between alpha and beta sequence abundances in each sample. On the authors' methods: Decombinator V4 was used to annotate the V gene, J gene and CDR3 of the TCR sequences. TCRs were defined as expanded if a significant change between any two time points was detected under a Poisson model with p below 0.0001. TCR abundances were normalised to the total number of TCRs sequenced in each sample and reported as counts per million. MAIT TCRs were defined by TRAV1-2 paired with TRAJ12, TRAJ20 or TRAJ33, and iNKT TCRs by TRAV10 paired with TRAJ18. VDJdb, accessed 1 November 2021, was searched for CMV, EBV and SARS-CoV-2 annotated TCRs, with TCRs annotated for multiple antigens excluded. The public reads were run again by TCRdb, first through fastp at Q25 and then through MiXCR, and only productive beta chains were kept. Every distinct CDR3 protein forms one entry, paired with its most common genes and DNA. TCRdb, not the original authors, processed these V and J calls. Here the sample has tens of thousands of distinct CDR3 sequences; about 10% occur a single time. Of the sample, under 6.5% is held by the ten largest clones.

Trimming at the junction amounts to 5 bases on V and 6 bases on J, and the germline ends lie 11 bases apart. CDR1 DFQATT and CDR2 SNEGSKA are derived from the germline V gene (reference sequence). From cysteine to phenylalanine, the CDR3 is 12 amino acids long. Only the CDR3 portion is preserved as DNA: 36 bases, with reading frame beginning at the first base. Overall study outcomes, separate from this receptor: VDJdb matching was skewed toward anti-spike CD8 responses and likely underestimated virus-specific expansions by missing private and CD4 specificities.

Set within a cohort of healthcare workers in London, UK, this nested case-control study involved weekly PCR testing of nasopharyngeal swabs along with blood sampling. Healthcare workers were recruited between 23 and 31 March 2020, during the week of the UK lockdown, and were followed weekly for up to roughly 16 weeks. On this clonotype: Its antigen is still unknown. Base qualities are missing; no much larger clone stands one base away.

This TCR was sampled from an adult who was a healthcare worker with PCR-confirmed SARS-CoV-2 infection or an uninfected control (not recorded which). Rearrangement joined TRBV20-1 to TRBJ1-5, and perhaps TRBD1 as D gene, on 6 matching bases. The material sequenced was whole blood. The nucleotides are TGCAGTGCTGGGGGGGGGCCTCAGCCCCAGCATTTT. It specifies CSAGGGPQPQHF.